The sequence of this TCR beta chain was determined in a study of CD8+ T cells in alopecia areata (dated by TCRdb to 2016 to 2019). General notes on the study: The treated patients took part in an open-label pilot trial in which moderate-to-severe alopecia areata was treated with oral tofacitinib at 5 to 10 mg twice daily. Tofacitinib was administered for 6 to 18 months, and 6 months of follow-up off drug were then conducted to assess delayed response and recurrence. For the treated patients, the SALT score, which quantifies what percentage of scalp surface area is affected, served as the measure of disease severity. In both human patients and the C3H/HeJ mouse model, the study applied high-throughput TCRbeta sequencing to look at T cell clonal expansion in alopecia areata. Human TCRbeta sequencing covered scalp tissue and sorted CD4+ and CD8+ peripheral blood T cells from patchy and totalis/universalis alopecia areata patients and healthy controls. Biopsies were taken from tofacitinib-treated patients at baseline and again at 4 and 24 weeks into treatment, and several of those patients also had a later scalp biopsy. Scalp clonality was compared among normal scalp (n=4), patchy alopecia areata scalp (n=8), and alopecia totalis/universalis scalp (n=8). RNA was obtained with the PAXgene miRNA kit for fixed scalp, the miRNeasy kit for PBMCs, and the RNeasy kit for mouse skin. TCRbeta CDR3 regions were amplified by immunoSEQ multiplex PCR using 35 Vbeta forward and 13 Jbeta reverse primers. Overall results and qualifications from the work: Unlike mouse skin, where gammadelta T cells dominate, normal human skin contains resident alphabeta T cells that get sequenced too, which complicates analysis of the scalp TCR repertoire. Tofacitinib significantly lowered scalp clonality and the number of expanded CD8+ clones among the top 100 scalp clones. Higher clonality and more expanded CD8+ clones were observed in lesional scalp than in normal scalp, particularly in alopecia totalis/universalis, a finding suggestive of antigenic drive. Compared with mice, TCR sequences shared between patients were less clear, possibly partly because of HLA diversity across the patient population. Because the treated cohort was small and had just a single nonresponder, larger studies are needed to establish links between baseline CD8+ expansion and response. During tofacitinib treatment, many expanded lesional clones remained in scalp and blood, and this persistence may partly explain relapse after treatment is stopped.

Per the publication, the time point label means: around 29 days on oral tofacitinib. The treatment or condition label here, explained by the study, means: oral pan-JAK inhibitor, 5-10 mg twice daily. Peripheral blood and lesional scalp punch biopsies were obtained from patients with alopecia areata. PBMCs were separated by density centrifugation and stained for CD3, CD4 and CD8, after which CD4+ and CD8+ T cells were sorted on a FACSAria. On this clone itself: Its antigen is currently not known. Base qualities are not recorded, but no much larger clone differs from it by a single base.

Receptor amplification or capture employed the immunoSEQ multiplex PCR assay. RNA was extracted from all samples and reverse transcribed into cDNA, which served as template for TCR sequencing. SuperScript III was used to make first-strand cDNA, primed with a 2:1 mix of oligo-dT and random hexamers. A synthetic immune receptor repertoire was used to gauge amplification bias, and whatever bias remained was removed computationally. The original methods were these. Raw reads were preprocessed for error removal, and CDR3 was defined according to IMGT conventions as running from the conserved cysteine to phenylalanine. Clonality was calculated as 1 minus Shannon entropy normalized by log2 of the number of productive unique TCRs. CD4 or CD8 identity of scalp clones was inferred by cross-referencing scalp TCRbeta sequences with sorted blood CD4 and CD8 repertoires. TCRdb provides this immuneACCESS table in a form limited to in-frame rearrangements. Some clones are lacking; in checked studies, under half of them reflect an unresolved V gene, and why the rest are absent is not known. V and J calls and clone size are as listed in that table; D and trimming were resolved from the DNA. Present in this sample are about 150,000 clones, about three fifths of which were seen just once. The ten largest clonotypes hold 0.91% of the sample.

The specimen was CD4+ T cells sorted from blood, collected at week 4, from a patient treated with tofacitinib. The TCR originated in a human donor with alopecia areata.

In nucleotides, the sequence is TGTGCCAGCAGCGCAGGACTAGCGGGGGCACAGTACTTC. Its coded protein is CASSAGLAGAQYF. The chain is made from TRBV5-6 and TRBJ2-5; TRBD2 lines up with 13 middle nucleotides. From its cysteine to its phenylalanine, the CDR3 spans 13 amino acids. Just CDR3 DNA is preserved here, 39 bases in frame from base 1. V loses 4 bases at its end and J loses 11 bases; junction bases beyond the gene matches: 5. CDR1 and CDR2 were assigned from the germline V gene as SGHDT and YYEEEE. This CDR3, with the reference TRBV5-6 and TRBJ2-5 proteins standing in past its ends, gives the full variable domain DAGVTQSPTHLIKTRGQQVTLRCSPKSGHDTVSWYQQALGQGPQFIFQYYEEEERQRGNFPDRFSGHQFPNYSSELNVNALLLGDSALYLCASSAGLAGAQYFGPGTRLLVL.